These 7 T cell receptor beta chains share one sample of origin, sequenced in a study of control samples from healthy donors and cancer patients. The method was immunoSEQ multiplex PCR; TCRdb's version includes in-frame clones alone and lacks a portion of them. This sample has 90,000 to 95,000 clones, with over 80% found just once. Sequencing input: blood. These receptors all come from a man aged 25 to 40 in good health.

V gene TRBV3-1 (or the pseudogene TRBV3-2) combines with J gene TRBJ2-6, with D unresolved. The CDR3 loop spans 15 amino acids. CDR1 LGHDT and CDR2 YNNKEL come from the germline V gene (reference sequence). Trimming cost V 0 bases and J 4 bases, with 7 bases left between them. The CDR3 loop is CASSQETLGANVLTF. The CDR3 DNA follows: TGTGCCAGCAGCCAAGAGACTTTAGGGGCCAACGTCCTGACTTTC.

The chain links TRBV9 to TRBJ1-5, with D hard to call. Trimming removed 0 bases from V and 3 bases from J, with 10 bases in between. The germline gives CDR1 SGDLS, CDR2 YYNGEE. The CDR3 totals 15 residues. The CDR3 sequence: CASSVGEPTNQPQHF. CDR3 DNA: TGTGCCAGCAGCGTAGGGGAACCGACCAATCAGCCCCAGCATTTT.

The chain employs TRBV19 and TRBJ2-3; D not certain. This CDR3 region has 14 residues. CDR1 is LNHDA and CDR2 is SQIVND in the germline V gene (reference sequence). Trimming shortened V by 3 bases and J by 2 bases, and 9 bases separated the two germline ends. CDR3: CASSMPQLTDTQYF. For the CDR3, the DNA is TGTGCCAGTAGTATGCCCCAGCTCACAGATACGCAGTATTTT.

This sequence joins TRBV6-1 and TRBJ2-3; no reliable D call. The CDR3 covers 14 residues. Germline V gene sequence: CDR1 MNHNS, CDR2 SASEGT. The V end lost 0 bases, the J end lost 4 bases, and 8 bases lay between the germline ends. For the CDR3, the DNA is TGTGCCAGCAGTGAAGCGGGTTCCCCAGATACGCAGTATTTT. It translates to CASSEAGSPDTQYF.

V and J are TRBV2 and TRBJ2-7; D call uncertain. The CDR3 spans 10 residues. Germline values: CDR1 SNHLY, CDR2 FYNNEI. Trimming stripped 2 bases from V and 7 bases from J, with 3 bases between. The CDR3 nucleotides are TGTGCCAGCAGTGAAATTGAGCAGTACTTC. It encodes CASSEIEQYF. Variable domain in full (rest from reference TRBV2 and TRBJ2-7): EPEVTQTPSHQVTQMGQEVILRCVPISNHLYFYWYRQILGQKVEFLVSFYNNEISEKSEIFDDQFSVERPDGSNFTLKIRSTKLEDSAMYFCASSEIEQYFGPGTRLTVT.

This chain connects TRBV18 to TRBJ2-7; perhaps TRBD1 as D (6 bases). Germline V gives CDR1 KGHSH, CDR2 LQKENI. This CDR3 has 15 amino acids. With 1 base removed from V and 6 bases from J, the gap between germline ends came to 16 bases. CDR3 DNA sequence: TGTGCCAGCTCACCACGGCAGGGGTTCCCCCTCGAGCAGTACTTC. Its translation is CASSPRQGFPLEQYF.

This chain uses TRBV20-1 with TRBJ1-3; D unresolved. V lost 3 bases and J 0 bases, leaving 12 bases between the germline ends. Germline V lookup: CDR1 DFQATT, CDR2 SNEGSKA (reference sequence). The CDR3 has 15 residues. As DNA, the CDR3 is TGCAGTGCTAGTGCTCTGCGATCCTCTGGAAACACCATATATTTT. Translating it yields CSASALRSSGNTIYF.